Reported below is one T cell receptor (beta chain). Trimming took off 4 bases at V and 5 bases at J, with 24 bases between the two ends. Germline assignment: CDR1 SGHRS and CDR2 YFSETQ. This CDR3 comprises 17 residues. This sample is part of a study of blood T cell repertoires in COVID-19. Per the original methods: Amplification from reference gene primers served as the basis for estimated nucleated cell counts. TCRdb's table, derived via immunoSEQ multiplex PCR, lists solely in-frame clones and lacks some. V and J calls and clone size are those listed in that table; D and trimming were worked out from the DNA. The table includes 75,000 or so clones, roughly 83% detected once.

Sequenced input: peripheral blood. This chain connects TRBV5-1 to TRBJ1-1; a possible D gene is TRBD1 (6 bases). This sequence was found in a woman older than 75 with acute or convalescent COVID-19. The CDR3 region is CASSLDRQARRETEAFF. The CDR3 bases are TGCGCCAGCAGCCTGGATCGACAGGCTAGGAGAGAGACTGAAGCTTTCTTT.